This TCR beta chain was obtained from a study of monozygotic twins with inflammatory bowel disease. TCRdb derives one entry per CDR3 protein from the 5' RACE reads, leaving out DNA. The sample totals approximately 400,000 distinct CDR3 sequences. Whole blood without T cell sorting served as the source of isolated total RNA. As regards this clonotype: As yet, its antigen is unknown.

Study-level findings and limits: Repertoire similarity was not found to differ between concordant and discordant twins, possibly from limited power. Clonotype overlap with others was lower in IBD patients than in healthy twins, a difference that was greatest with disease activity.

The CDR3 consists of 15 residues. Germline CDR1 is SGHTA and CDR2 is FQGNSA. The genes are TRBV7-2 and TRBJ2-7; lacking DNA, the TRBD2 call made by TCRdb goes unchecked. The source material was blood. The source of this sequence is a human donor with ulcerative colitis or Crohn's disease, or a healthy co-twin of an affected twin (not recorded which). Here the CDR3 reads CASSLTSGETYEQYF.